Given below is one T cell receptor beta chain in context. This sample stems from a study of regulatory T cells in long-lasting Graves disease. The TCR beta library used iRepertoire HTBI primers with Arm-PCR amplification of CDR3. TCRdb reanalysed the multiplex PCR reads using MiXCR and keeps one entry per CDR3 protein. This table holds roughly 610,000 distinct CDR3 sequences, about 16% found once. Time point denoted: newly diagnosed GD, antithyroid drugs for less than 3 months. The TCR library was made from RNA that had been extracted from PBMCs in TRIzol. Patients met American Thyroid Association criteria for Graves' disease. This CDR3 spans 15 amino acids. J was trimmed by 1 base and V by 3 bases; bases with no gene match: 3. Germline assignment: CDR1 SNHLY and CDR2 FYNNEI. These data also formed part of another study, on T cells in Graves' hyperthyroidism and ophthalmopathy.

The source is a man younger than 30 with Graves disease. J is TRBJ1-1 and V is TRBV2, with 9 bases lining up with TRBD1. Sequenced here: peripheral blood mononuclear cells (PBMCs), sampled at new diagnosis, from a patient treated with antithyroid drugs. The CDR3: CASSDTGGRNTEAFF. In nucleotides, the CDR3 is TGTGCCAGCAGTGACACAGGGGGCCGGAACACTGAAGCTTTCTTT.